One and the same sample provided the 10 T cell receptor beta chains below, sequenced in a study of T cells in Graves' hyperthyroidism and ophthalmopathy. Researchers amplified the TCR beta CDR3 regions from RNA transcripts. Researchers ran a first-round RT-PCR on the TCR CDR3 using the HTBI primer set. TCRdb re-analysed the multiplex PCR reads in MiXCR, keeping a single row per CDR3 protein. This table holds around 690,000 distinct CDR3 sequences, less than 25% found once. The sequencing input was blood. The receptor set was obtained from a man aged 25 to 45 with Graves' ophthalmopathy.

The chain combines TRBV28 with TRBJ2-5; TRBD2 aligns across 7 bases. The V segment lost 3 bases and the J segment 1 base; nucleotides outside the gene matches: 2. The CDR3 sequence is 14 residues long. CDR1 and CDR2 from the germline V gene are MDHEN and SYDVKM. CDR3 in amino acids: CASSFGLVQETQYF. In DNA, the CDR3 is TGTGCCAGCAGTTTTGGACTAGTCCAAGAGACCCAGTACTTC. The whole variable domain, filled in from reference TRBV28 and TRBJ2-5, reads DVKVTQSSRYLVKRTGEKVFLECVQDMDHENMFWYRQDPGLGLRLIYFSYDVKMKEKGDIPEGYSVSREKKERFSLILESASTNQTSMYLCASSFGLVQETQYFGPGTRLLVL.

This clonotype has more than one count but fewer than ten. CDR3 protein: CSTPPGPKSDYEKLFF. The CDR3 nucleotides read TGCAGCACGCCACCGGGACCCAAATCGGACTATGAAAAACTGTTTTTT. This sequence joins TRBV29-1 and TRBJ1-4, with a weak D call TRBD1 (5 bases). The CDR3 has 16 amino acids. Germline V lookup: CDR1 SQVTM, CDR2 ANQGSEA. V dropped 8 bases and J dropped 6 bases, with 25 bases sitting between them.

V is TRBV20-1 and J is TRBJ2-7; 8 nucleotides line up with TRBD1. The germline gives CDR1 DFQATT, CDR2 SNEGSKA (reference sequence). The CDR3 runs to 13 residues. Trimming at V came to 6 bases and at J to 3 bases, leaving 7 bases not matched to a gene. The CDR3 DNA is TGCAGTGCGACTTACAGGGGGATCTACGAGCAGTACTTC. Amino acid sequence: CSATYRGIYEQYF.

This clonotype was seen repeatedly, ten times or more. The genes are TRBV27 and TRBJ1-5, with D hard to call. Deletions cut 2 bases from V and 3 bases from J, with 8 bases between. Germline V gene data show CDR1 as MNHEY and CDR2 as SMNVEV (reference sequence). This CDR3 comprises 14 residues. The DNA for the CDR3 is TGTGCCAGCAGTTTAGGGGTGAACAATCAGCCCCAGCATTTT. It yields the protein CASSLGVNNQPQHF.

This clonotype was counted a single time. The chain links TRBV28 to TRBJ2-4; 10 bases line up with TRBD2. CDR1 and CDR2 from the germline V gene are MDHEN and SYDVKM. With V trimmed by 5 bases and J by 9 bases, 4 bases remained unmatched. The CDR3 spans 13 residues. The CDR3 DNA reads TGTGCCAGCAGTCCTAGCGGGAGAGGCATTCAGTACTTC. Translated: CASSPSGRGIQYF.

Many counts were recorded for this clonotype. The genes are TRBV3-1 and TRBJ2-3; D is undetermined. This CDR3 comprises 13 residues. Germline V gives CDR1 LGHDT, CDR2 YNNKEL (reference sequence). Trimming removed 3 bases from V and 7 bases from J, with 11 bases in between. The CDR3 spells CASSHLGLYTQYF. The CDR3 nucleotides read TGTGCCAGCAGCCACTTAGGGCTCTATACGCAGTATTTT.

There are many counts of this clonotype. This chain uses TRBV12-3 or TRBV12-4 with TRBJ1-1; the D gene is possibly TRBD1 (5 bases). CDR3 length equals 15 residues. The V end was cut by 6 bases, the J end by 3 bases, with 17 bases between. CDR3 DNA: TGTGCCAGCAGCAACCCTAGGGACTACGACACTGAAGCTTTCTTT. This encodes CASSNPRDYDTEAFF.

At least ten counts were recorded for this clonotype. The chain employs TRBV28 and TRBJ2-7; 9 bases are shared with TRBD1. Germline V CDR1 and CDR2: MDHEN, SYDVKM. This CDR3 has 15 amino acids. Unmatched junction bases numbered 7, after V lost 5 bases and J lost 2 bases. In DNA, the CDR3 is TGTGCCAGCAGTATCCTGGGGACAGGGACCTACGAGCAGTACTTC. Protein sequence: CASSILGTGTYEQYF.

The sample holds many counts of this clonotype. V usage is TRBV2 and J usage is TRBJ2-7; D gene ambiguous. The V and J ends lost 5 bases and 2 bases respectively, with 16 bases between them. The CDR3 runs 15 residues. Germline loops: CDR1 SNHLY, CDR2 FYNNEI. The CDR3 sequence is CASSSFLGPTYEQYF. Written as DNA, the CDR3 is TGTGCCAGCAGTTCGTTCCTAGGGCCTACCTACGAGCAGTACTTC.

The chain uses TRBV28 and TRBJ2-4, with D perhaps TRBD1 or TRBD2 (5 bases each). Trimming left V 8 bases short and J 2 bases short, with 22 bases between. Germline loops: CDR1 MDHEN, CDR2 SYDVKM. The CDR3 runs 17 residues. CDR3 nucleotide sequence: TGTGCCAGCGAGGGTGCAGGGATTGGATTGTCCAAAAACATTCAGTACTTC. Translation gives CASEGAGIGLSKNIQYF. The variable domain in full, completed from reference TRBV28 and TRBJ2-4, reads DVKVTQSSRYLVKRTGEKVFLECVQDMDHENMFWYRQDPGLGLRLIYFSYDVKMKEKGDIPEGYSVSREKKERFSLILESASTNQTSMYLCASEGAGIGLSKNIQYFGAGTRLSVL.